Detailed here is one TCR beta chain. Per the germline V gene, CDR1 is LNHDA and CDR2 is SQIVND (reference sequence). The CDR3 length is 14 residues. Losses at the gene ends were 6 bases for V and 4 bases for J; bases not matched to a gene: 7. The data originate from a study of blood T cell repertoires in COVID-19. Using immunoSEQ multiplex PCR, the repertoire was profiled, and TCRdb retains in-frame clones only, with some absent. The repertoire holds about 190,000 clones, around 88% seen once, with about 3.9% in the top ten. The chain recombines TRBV19 with TRBJ1-2, with 8 positions matching TRBD1. The sequenced sample consisted of peripheral blood. The TCR sequence derives from a woman younger than 45 with acute or convalescent COVID-19. The CDR3 region has the DNA TGTGCCAGTAGCCTCGGGACAGGCGGCTATGGCTACACCTTC. Its protein is CASSLGTGGYGYTF. The whole variable domain, remainder taken from reference TRBV19 and TRBJ1-2, is DGGITQSPKYLFRKEGQNVTLSCEQNLNHDAMYWYRQDPGQGLRLIYYSQIVNDFQKGDIAEGYSVSREKKESFPLTVTSAQKNPTAFYLCASSLGTGGYGYTFGSGTRLTVV.